This T cell receptor beta chain is drawn from a study of human T cells and chemical hapten exposure. The CDR3 covers 12 residues. CDR1 is SQVTM, CDR2 ANQGSEA, per germline. V gave up 3 bases and J gave up 2 bases, with 7 bases separating them. Sample time point: patch test 3, about 24 weeks after DPC sensitization. As for treatment: therapeutic diphenylcyclopropenone sensitization with weekly scalp DPC. A single record per CDR3 protein comes from TCRdb applying MiXCR to the RACE reads. The table has just under 60,000 distinct CDR3 sequences, around 12% seen once. The chain couples TRBV29-1 to TRBJ1-1; D is undetermined. This sequence originates from a man aged 25-45 years with alopecia areata. Some clones in this sample may be carry-over from other donors' samples. The sequenced sample was whole blood, obtained in connection with sensitization to the hapten diphenylcyclopropenone (DPC). CDR3 sequence reads: CSVEEKNTEAFF. DNA of the CDR3: TGCAGCGTTGAGGAGAAAAACACTGAAGCTTTCTTT.